The clone carrying this TCR beta chain is categorized as medium-sized. Its antigen remains unknown. This sample's time point: sample taken at primary tumor resection. Untreated early-stage non-small cell lung cancer patients, 70 to 85 in total, were the donors. Whole RNA came from tumor, nontumor lung or frozen PBMC and was sequenced without being sorted. Single TCR cDNA molecules each had their own unique molecular identifier. MiXCR, applied by TCRdb to the 5' RACE reads, yields one record per CDR3 protein. The table includes approximately 2,500 distinct CDR3 sequences, 1.4% to 1.5% detected once. This sample stems from a study of spatial heterogeneity in lung cancer. Study overall: Correlation of TCR transcript counts in tumor regions with a T cell module score from matched bulk RNA-seq was strong. General study findings and limits: Within tumors, counts of expanded alpha and beta TCRs tracked tumor mutation counts.

This TCR was recovered from a male donor with early-stage non-small cell lung cancer. Here the sequenced sample was lung tumor tissue, taken at surgery.

This CDR3 is CSASRRGSRMNTEAFF. The CDR3 region has the DNA TGCAGTGCTTCCCGTCGGGGCAGTAGGATGAACACTGAAGCTTTCTTT. The V call is TRBV20-1, the J call TRBJ1-1; a possible D gene is TRBD1 (5 bases). Germline CDR1 DFQATT, CDR2 SNEGSKA (reference sequence). This CDR3 comprises 16 residues. Trimming pared 5 bases from V and 0 bases from J, leaving 19 bases between.